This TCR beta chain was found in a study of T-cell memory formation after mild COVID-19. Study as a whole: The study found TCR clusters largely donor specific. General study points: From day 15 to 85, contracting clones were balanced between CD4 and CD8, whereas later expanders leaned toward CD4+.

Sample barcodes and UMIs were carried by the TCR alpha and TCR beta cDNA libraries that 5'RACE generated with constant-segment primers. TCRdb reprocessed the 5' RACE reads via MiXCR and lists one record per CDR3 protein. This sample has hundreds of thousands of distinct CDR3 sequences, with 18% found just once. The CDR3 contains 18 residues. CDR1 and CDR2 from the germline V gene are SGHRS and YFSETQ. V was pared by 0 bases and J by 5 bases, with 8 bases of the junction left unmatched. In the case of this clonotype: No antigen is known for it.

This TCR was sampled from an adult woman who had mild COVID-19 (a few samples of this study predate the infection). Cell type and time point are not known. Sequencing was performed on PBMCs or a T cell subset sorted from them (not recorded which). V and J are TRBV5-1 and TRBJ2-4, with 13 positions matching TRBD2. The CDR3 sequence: CASSLEPGLAGPQNIQYF. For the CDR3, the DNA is TGCGCCAGCAGCTTGGAGCCGGGACTAGCGGGACCGCAAAACATTCAGTACTTC.